What follows are 20 T cell receptor beta chains derived from one specimen sequenced in a study of tumour-infiltrating T cells in Burkitt lymphoma. Produced via immunoSEQ multiplex PCR; TCRdb's table is partial and in-frame only. Of under 4,000 clones listed, 14% to 15% were seen once; the top ten hold roughly a fifth. The specimen sequenced was tumor tissue. Receptors were obtained from a human donor with Burkitt lymphoma.

This chain connects TRBV28 to TRBJ2-2; D uncertain. Between the trimmed V and J ends, which lost 2 bases and 0 bases, there was a span of 10 bases. The CDR3 is 16 residues long. The germline gives CDR1 MDHEN, CDR2 SYDVKM. CDR3 sequence (DNA): TGTGCCAGCAGTTTACTGGGGTACTCGAACACCGGGGAGCTGTTTTTT. Translation gives CASSLLGYSNTGELFF.

The chain links TRBV6-5 to TRBJ1-2; D is unclear. The CDR3 totals 13 residues. Trimming took off 0 bases at V and 3 bases at J, with 5 bases between the two ends. Germline CDR1 MNHEY, CDR2 SVGAGI. The CDR3 region has the DNA TGTGCCAGCAGTTACTCGGAAGACTATGGCTACACCTTC. The encoded protein is CASSYSEDYGYTF.

This chain joins TRBV5-1 and TRBJ2-5; no clear D. The V end was cut by 4 bases, the J end by 2 bases, with 3 bases between. This CDR3 contains 11 residues. Germline V gene data show CDR1 as SGHRS and CDR2 as YFSETQ. This CDR3 is CASSQQETQYF. The DNA for the CDR3 is TGCGCCAGCAGCCAACAAGAGACCCAGTACTTC. Combining the CDR3 with reference TRBV5-1 and TRBJ2-5 gives the whole variable domain KAGVTQTPRYLIKTRGQQVTLSCSPISGHRSVSWYQQTPGQGLQFLFEYFSETQRNKGNFPGRFSGRQFSNSRSEMNVSTLELGDSALYLCASSQQETQYFGPGTRLLVL.

The sample holds a few counts of this clone. The chain has TRBV5-1 and TRBJ2-7, with D uncertain. The CDR3 totals 13 residues. Trimming took off 4 bases at V and 1 base at J, with 9 bases between the two ends. Germline V gene data show CDR1 as SGHRS and CDR2 as YFSETQ. In nucleotides, the CDR3 is TGCGCCAGCAGCCGAGAAGGGTCCTACGAGCAGTACTTC. Protein: CASSREGSYEQYF.

This clone has more than one count but fewer than ten. The V call is TRBV7-9, the J call TRBJ1-4; a possible D gene is TRBD1 (5 bases). The V gene lost 7 bases and the J gene lost 4 bases, with 16 bases spanning the gap. Germline V lookup: CDR1 SEHNR, CDR2 FQNEAQ (reference sequence). The CDR3 covers 15 residues. This CDR3 is CASTSTGPYNEKLFF. The CDR3 nucleotides are TGTGCCAGCACCTCGACGGGACCTTATAATGAAAAACTGTTTTTT.

The chain carries TRBV30 and TRBJ1-2, with D hard to call. The CDR3 consists of 11 residues. Germline lookup yields CDR1 GTSNPN and CDR2 SVGIG (reference sequence). Deletions cut 4 bases from V and 4 bases from J, with 7 bases between. The CDR3 coding sequence is TGTGCCTGGAAGCAGGCCTATGGCTACACCTTC. Amino acid sequence: CAWKQAYGYTF.

In its sample, this clone was seen a few times. The chain joins TRBV30 to TRBJ2-1; D not certain. The CDR3 is 14 residues long. Germline CDR1 and CDR2: GTSNPN and SVGIG (reference sequence). The ends were cut back, 2 bases at V and 6 bases at J, with 14 bases in the middle. CDR3 nucleotide sequence: TGTGCCTGGAGTCCATCAAGTGTGACCAATGAGCAGTTCTTC. The encoded protein is CAWSPSSVTNEQFF.

The rearrangement uses TRBV7-6 and TRBJ2-7; TRBD1 aligns across 7 bases. Germline V CDR1 and CDR2: SGHVS, FNYEAQ. CDR3 size: 15 residues. V lost 2 bases, J lost 2 bases, and 6 bases stayed unmatched. This chain's CDR3 is CASSLHGDRTYEQYF. The CDR3 nucleotides are TGTGCCAGCAGCTTACACGGGGACAGAACCTACGAGCAGTACTTC.

The J gene is TRBJ2-7, the V gene TRBV4-1; 7 bases align to TRBD1. V was pared by 1 base and J by 3 bases, with 6 bases of the junction left unmatched. CDR3 length equals 15 residues. CDR1 and CDR2 from the germline V gene are MGHRA and YSYEKL. The CDR3 is CASSQGGQADYEQYF. The DNA for the CDR3 is TGCGCCAGCAGCCAAGGCGGACAGGCGGACTACGAGCAGTACTTC.

CDR3 protein: CASSSTTDTQYF. CDR3 nucleotides: TGTGCCAGCAGTTCTACCACAGATACGCAGTATTTT. The chain carries TRBV6-5 and TRBJ2-3, with D unresolved. Germline CDR1 reads MNHEY; CDR2 reads SVGAGI. V lost 4 bases, J lost 2 bases, and 4 bases lay in between. The CDR3 runs 12 residues.

This sequence joins TRBV10-2 and TRBJ2-2, with 10 bases that match TRBD2. CDR3 length: 16 amino acids. With 8 bases clipped from V and 2 bases from J, the junction kept 8 bases outside the gene matches. Per germline, CDR1 WSHSY and CDR2 SAAADI. CDR3 sequence: CASAPLAGGNTGELFF. The CDR3 bases are TGCGCCAGCGCGCCCTTAGCGGGGGGTAACACCGGGGAGCTGTTTTTT.

This clone is classed as medium-sized. The same CDR3 arises from other DNA sequences in this sample as well. The CDR3 bases are TGTGCCAGTAGTATAGGTGGCCCATTCGTAGGAAGCAATCAGCCCCAGCATTTT. It translates to CASSIGGPFVGSNQPQHF. This rearrangement joins TRBV19 to TRBJ1-5; unclear D gene. Trimming pared 1 base from V and 1 base from J, leaving 17 bases between. The CDR3 totals 18 residues. Germline CDR1 reads LNHDA; CDR2 reads SQIVND (reference sequence).

This clone was seen more than once but under ten times. The chain is built from TRBV6-5 and TRBJ1-2, with D unresolved. The ends were cut back, 5 bases at V and 4 bases at J, with 11 bases in the middle. Germline CDR1 MNHEY, CDR2 SVGAGI. This CDR3 has 13 amino acids. The CDR3 here is CASSNGFLYGYTF. CDR3 nucleotides: TGTGCCAGCAGTAACGGGTTTCTCTATGGCTACACCTTC.

This clone was seen only a few times. V and J are TRBV2 and TRBJ2-7; 8 positions match TRBD1. The CDR3 spans 14 residues. Germline V gene data show CDR1 as SNHLY and CDR2 as FYNNEI. The V and J ends lost 8 bases and 2 bases, in that order; junction bases with no gene match: 8. The CDR3 bases are TGTGCCAGCCGGGACAGGCGGACCACCTACGAGCAGTACTTC. Amino acid sequence: CASRDRRTTYEQYF.

This clone was seen a single time. The rearrangement links TRBV18 to TRBJ2-5; tentative D call: TRBD1 (6 bases). The CDR3 length is 16 residues. With 3 bases removed from V and 6 bases from J, the gap between germline ends came to 20 bases. From germline, CDR1 is KGHSH and CDR2 LQKENI. Here the CDR3 DNA reads TGTGCCAGCTCACCCCCTACCACGGTAGGGGGAAAGACCCAGTACTTC. It translates to CASSPPTTVGGKTQYF.

V and J are TRBV6-1 and TRBJ2-7; D is unclear. The CDR3 loop spans 13 amino acids. Trimming removed 1 base at V and 4 bases at J, with 8 bases between. Germline assignment: CDR1 MNHNS and CDR2 SASEGT. The DNA of the CDR3 is TGTGCCAGCAGTGAAGGACTTTCATACGAGCAGTACTTC. Translating it yields CASSEGLSYEQYF.

The genes are TRBV5-5 and TRBJ2-2, with D tentatively TRBD2 (6 bases). The CDR3 spans 16 residues. In germline, CDR1 is SGHKS, CDR2 YYEKEE (reference sequence). Trimming stripped 4 bases from V and 0 bases from J, with 13 bases between. In nucleotides, the CDR3 is TGTGCCAGCAGCCCACGGCGGGAATCGAACACCGGGGAGCTGTTTTTT. Amino acid sequence: CASSPRRESNTGELFF.

About this clone itself: One junction end does not reproduce the germline sequence, and a read error may be involved. The sample holds other DNA sequences that translate to the same CDR3. The CDR3 region is CASSEVNRGGSPLHF. CDR3 coding DNA: TGTGCCAGCAGTGAAGTCAACAGGGGCGGTTCACCCCTCCACTTC. The chain employs TRBV6-1 and TRBJ1-6; 7 nucleotides match TRBD1. From germline, CDR1 is MNHNS and CDR2 SASEGT. The CDR3 totals 15 residues.

The chain carries TRBV6-1 and TRBJ2-3; the D gene is possibly TRBD2 (6 bases). V was cut by 7 bases and J by 3 bases, with 14 bases left in between. The CDR3 totals 14 residues. Looked up from germline, CDR1 is MNHNS and CDR2 is SASEGT. DNA for the CDR3: TGTGCCAGCAACGTAGGAGGGAGGACAGATACGCAGTATTTT. Amino acids: CASNVGGRTDTQYF.

V usage is TRBV30 and J usage is TRBJ2-1; 13 nucleotides line up with TRBD2. Germline values: CDR1 GTSNPN, CDR2 SVGIG (reference sequence). Trimming removed 4 bases from V and 1 base from J; junction bases left unmatched: 4. The CDR3 has 16 amino acids. In nucleotides, the CDR3 is TGTGCCTGGACCTCGGGACTAGCGGGATCCTACAATGAGCAGTTCTTC. Residues: CAWTSGLAGSYNEQFF.